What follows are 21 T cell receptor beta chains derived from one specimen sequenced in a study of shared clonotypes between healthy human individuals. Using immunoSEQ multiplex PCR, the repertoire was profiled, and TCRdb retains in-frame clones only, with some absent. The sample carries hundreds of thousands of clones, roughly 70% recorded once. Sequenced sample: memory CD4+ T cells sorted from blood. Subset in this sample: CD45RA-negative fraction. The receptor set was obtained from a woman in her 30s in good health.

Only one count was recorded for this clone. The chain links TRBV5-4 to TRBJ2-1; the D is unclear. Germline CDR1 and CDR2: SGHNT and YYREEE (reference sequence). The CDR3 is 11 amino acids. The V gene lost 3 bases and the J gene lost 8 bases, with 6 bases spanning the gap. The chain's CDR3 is CASSSIYEQFF. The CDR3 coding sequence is TGTGCCAGCAGCTCGATTTATGAGCAGTTCTTC. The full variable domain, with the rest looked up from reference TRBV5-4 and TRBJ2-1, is ETGVTQSPTHLIKTRGQQVTLRCSSQSGHNTVSWYQQALGQGPQFIFQYYREEENGRGNFPPRFSGLQFPNYSSELNVNALELDDSALYLCASSSIYEQFFGPGTRLTVL.

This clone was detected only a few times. CDR3 protein: CASSPGQGTDTQYF. In DNA form, the CDR3 reads TGTGCCAGCAGCCCAGGACAGGGTACAGATACGCAGTATTTT. This chain uses TRBV4-2 with TRBJ2-3; 8 nucleotides agree with TRBD1. Germline lookup yields CDR1 LGHNA and CDR2 YNFKEQ. The CDR3 spans 14 residues. V trimming: 4 bases; J trimming: 3 bases; junction bases outside the gene matches: 3.

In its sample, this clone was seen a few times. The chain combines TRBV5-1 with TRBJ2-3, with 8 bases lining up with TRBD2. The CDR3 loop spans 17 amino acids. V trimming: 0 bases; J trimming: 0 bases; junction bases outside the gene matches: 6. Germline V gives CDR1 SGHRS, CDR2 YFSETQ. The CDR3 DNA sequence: TGCGCCAGCAGCTTGGGTTTACTAGCGGCTAGCACAGATACGCAGTATTTT. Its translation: CASSLGLLAASTDTQYF.

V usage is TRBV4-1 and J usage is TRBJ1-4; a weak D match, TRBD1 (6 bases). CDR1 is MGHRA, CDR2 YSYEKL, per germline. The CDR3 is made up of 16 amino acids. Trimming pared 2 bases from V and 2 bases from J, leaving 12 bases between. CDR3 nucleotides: TGCGCCAGCAGCCAATTCCAGGGGATTACTAATGAAAAACTGTTTTTT. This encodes CASSQFQGITNEKLFF.

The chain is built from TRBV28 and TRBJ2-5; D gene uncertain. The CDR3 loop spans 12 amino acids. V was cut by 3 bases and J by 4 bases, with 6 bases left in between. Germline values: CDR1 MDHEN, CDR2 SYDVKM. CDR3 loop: CASSLVLETQYF. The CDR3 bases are TGTGCCAGCAGTTTGGTTCTAGAGACCCAGTACTTC. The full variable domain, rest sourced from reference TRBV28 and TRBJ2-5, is DVKVTQSSRYLVKRTGEKVFLECVQDMDHENMFWYRQDPGLGLRLIYFSYDVKMKEKGDIPEGYSVSREKKERFSLILESASTNQTSMYLCASSLVLETQYFGPGTRLLVL.

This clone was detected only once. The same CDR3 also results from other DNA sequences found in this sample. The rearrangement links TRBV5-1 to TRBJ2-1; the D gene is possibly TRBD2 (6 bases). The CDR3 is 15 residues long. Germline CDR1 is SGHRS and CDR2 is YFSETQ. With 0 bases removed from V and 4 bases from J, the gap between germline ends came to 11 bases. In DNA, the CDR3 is TGCGCCAGCAGCTTGGATAGCGGAAATTACAATGAGCAGTTCTTC. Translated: CASSLDSGNYNEQFF.

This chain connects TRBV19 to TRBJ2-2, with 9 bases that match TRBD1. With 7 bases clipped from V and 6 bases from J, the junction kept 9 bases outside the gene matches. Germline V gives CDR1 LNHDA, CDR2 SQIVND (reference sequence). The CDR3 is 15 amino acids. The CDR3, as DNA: TGTGCCAGTAAAAGGGGGACAGGGAATGCCGGGGAGCTGTTTTTT. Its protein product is CASKRGTGNAGELFF. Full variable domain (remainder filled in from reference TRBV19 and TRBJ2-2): DGGITQSPKYLFRKEGQNVTLSCEQNLNHDAMYWYRQDPGQGLRLIYYSQIVNDFQKGDIAEGYSVSREKKESFPLTVTSAQKNPTAFYLCASKRGTGNAGELFFGEGSRLTVL.

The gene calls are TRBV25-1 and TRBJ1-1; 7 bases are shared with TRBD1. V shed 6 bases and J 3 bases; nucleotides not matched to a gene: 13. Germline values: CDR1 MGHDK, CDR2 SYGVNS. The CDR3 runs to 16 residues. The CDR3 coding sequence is TGTGCCAGCAGGCGGGACAGCAACCCAGGGGACACTGAAGCTTTCTTT. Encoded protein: CASRRDSNPGDTEAFF.

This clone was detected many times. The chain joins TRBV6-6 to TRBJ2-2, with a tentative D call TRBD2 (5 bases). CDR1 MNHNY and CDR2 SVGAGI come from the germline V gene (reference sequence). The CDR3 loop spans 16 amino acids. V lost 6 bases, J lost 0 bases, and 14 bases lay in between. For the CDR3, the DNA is TGTGCCAGCAGGCCGGGGAGTGGCCCGAACACCGGGGAGCTGTTTTTT. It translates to CASRPGSGPNTGELFF.

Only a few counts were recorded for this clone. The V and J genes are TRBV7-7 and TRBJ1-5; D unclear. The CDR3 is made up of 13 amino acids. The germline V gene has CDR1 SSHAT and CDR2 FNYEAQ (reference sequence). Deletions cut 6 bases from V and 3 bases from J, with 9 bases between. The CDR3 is CASSPHLNQPQHF. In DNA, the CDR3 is TGTGCCAGCAGTCCGCACCTCAATCAGCCCCAGCATTTT.

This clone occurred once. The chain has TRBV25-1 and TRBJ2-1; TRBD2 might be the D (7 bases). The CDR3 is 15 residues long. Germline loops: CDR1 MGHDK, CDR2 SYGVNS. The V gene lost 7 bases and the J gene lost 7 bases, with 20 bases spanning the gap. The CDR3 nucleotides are TGTGCCAGCACCCCCGGGGGCGGGGGTCGGAATGAGCAGTTCTTC. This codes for CASTPGGGGRNEQFF.

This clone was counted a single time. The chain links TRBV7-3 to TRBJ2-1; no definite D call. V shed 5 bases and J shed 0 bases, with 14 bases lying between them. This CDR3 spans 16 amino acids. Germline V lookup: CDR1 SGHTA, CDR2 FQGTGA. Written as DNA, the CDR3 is TGTGCCAGCAGCAAAACGGGTACAGCCTCCTACAATGAGCAGTTCTTC. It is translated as CASSKTGTASYNEQFF. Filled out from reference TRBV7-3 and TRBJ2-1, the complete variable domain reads GAGVSQTPSNKVTEKGKYVELRCDPISGHTALYWYRQSLGQGPEFLIYFQGTGAADDSGLPNDRFFAVRPEGSVSTLKIQRTERGDSAVYLCASSKTGTASYNEQFFGPGTRLTVL.

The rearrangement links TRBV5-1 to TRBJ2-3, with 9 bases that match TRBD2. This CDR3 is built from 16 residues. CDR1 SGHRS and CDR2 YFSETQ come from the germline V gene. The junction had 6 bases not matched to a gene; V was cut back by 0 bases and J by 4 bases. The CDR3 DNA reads TGCGCCAGCAGCTTGGGGGCGGGAGGGCCGTCAGATACGCAGTATTTT. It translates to CASSLGAGGPSDTQYF.

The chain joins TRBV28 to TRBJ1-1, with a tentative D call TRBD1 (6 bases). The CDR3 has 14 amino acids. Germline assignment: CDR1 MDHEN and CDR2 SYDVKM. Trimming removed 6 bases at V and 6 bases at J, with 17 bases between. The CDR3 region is CASRVIQGRAEAFF. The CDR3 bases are TGTGCCAGCAGGGTGATACAGGGTCGGGCTGAAGCTTTCTTT.

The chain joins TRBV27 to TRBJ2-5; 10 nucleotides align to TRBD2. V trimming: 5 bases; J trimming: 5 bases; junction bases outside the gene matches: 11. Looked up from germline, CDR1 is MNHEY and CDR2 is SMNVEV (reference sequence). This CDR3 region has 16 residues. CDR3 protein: CASSPRTSGGGETQYF. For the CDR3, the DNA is TGTGCCAGCAGTCCCAGGACTAGCGGAGGGGGGGAGACCCAGTACTTC.

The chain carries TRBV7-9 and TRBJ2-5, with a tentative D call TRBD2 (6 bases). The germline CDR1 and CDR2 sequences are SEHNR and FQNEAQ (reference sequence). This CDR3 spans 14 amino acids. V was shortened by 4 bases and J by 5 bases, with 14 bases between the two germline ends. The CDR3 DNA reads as TGTGCCAGCAGCTCCAGCGGGCTCGGGGAGACCCAGTACTTC. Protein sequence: CASSSSGLGETQYF.

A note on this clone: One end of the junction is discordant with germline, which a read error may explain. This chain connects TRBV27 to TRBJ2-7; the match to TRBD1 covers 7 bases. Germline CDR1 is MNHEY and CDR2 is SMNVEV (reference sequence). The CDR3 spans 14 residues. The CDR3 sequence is CASSPTGTAYEQYF. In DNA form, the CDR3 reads TGTGCCAGCAGTCCTACCGGGACAGCCTACGAGCAGTATTTC.

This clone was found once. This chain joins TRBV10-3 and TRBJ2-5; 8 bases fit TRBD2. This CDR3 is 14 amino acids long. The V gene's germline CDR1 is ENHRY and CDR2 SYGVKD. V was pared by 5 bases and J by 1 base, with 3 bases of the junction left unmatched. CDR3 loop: CAISIAGIQETQYF. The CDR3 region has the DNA TGTGCCATCAGTATAGCGGGAATCCAAGAGACCCAGTACTTC.

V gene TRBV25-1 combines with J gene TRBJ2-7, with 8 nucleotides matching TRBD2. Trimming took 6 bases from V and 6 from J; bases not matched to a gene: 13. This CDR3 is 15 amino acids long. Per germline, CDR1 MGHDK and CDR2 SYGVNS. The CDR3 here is CASSPSGGAGFEQYF. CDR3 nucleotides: TGTGCCAGCAGCCCCTCGGGGGGGGCGGGGTTCGAGCAGTACTTC.

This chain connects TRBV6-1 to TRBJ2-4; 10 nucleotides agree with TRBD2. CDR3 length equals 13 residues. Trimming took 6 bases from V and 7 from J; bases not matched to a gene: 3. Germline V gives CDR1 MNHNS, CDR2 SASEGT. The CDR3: CASSLAGENIQYF. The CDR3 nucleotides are TGTGCCAGCAGCCTAGCGGGAGAGAACATTCAGTACTTC.

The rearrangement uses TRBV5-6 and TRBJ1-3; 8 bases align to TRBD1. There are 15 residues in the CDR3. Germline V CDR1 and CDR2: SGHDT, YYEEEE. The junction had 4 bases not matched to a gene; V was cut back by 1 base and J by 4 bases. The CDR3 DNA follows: TGTGCCAGCAGCTTGCTACAGGGGGACGGAAACACCATATATTTT. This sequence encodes CASSLLQGDGNTIYF.